This T cell receptor beta chain is drawn from a study of blood T cell repertoires in COVID-19. Study overall: Samples came from the United States, Italy and Spain, spanning acute and convalescent COVID-19.

A Seattle source enrolled patients during active infection and followed them longitudinally. Assay: immunoSEQ multiplex PCR; the TCRdb copy retains only in-frame clones and omits some. The table shows about 350,000 clones, with about nine tenths occurring only once. The CDR3 contains 16 residues. The V end was cut by 4 bases, the J end by 4 bases, with 19 bases between. The V gene's germline CDR1 is MNHEY and CDR2 SVGAGI. The sample consisted of peripheral blood. The clonotype was recovered from a woman aged 55 to 70 with COVID-19, enrolled during active disease. V and J are TRBV6-5 and TRBJ1-1; TRBD1 might be the D (5 bases). DNA of the CDR3: TGTGCCAGCAGTTCCGGGCCGCATCTCGGGGGCACTGAAGCTTTCTTT. As protein: CASSSGPHLGGTEAFF.